This TCR beta chain was sequenced during a study of blood T cells in healthy people across ages (dated by TCRdb to between 2015 and 2016). A note on the overall study: In model experiments, roughly one uniquely barcoded TCR beta cDNA molecule per two T cells was captured by template switching. The study measured age-related changes in TCR beta repertoire diversity using deep sequencing normalized with unique cDNA molecular identifiers. The donors were split into four age groups: young (average 16 years), middle-aged (more than 35), aged (more than 60) and long-lived (approximately 89). To avoid experimental bias, donors of different ages were distributed randomly across sequencing lanes. Two additional independent replicas of 1 million unique cDNA reads from the same blood draw were analyzed for two donors (one aged 18 to 30 and one aged 80 or older). Overall study outcomes, separate from this receptor: A strong correlation was found between observed TCR beta diversity and the percentage of naive T cells measured by flow cytometry. Compared with the aged group, the long-lived group had more naive CD4+ T cells, fewer expanded clones and increased TCR diversity, a pattern suggesting age selection. Estimates of total diversity based on one million sequenced T cells were considered lower bounds and underestimates. Since profiling was done on bulk unsorted PBMCs, naive and antigen-experienced compartments could not be conclusively compared. Because the CMV infection status of the donors was unknown, age-related changes in expanded clonotypes may potentially have been confounded. As age increased, observed TCR beta diversity per million T cells dropped in a roughly linear way, and a significant reduction was already evident by age about 40.

This clonotype was picked up many times. The antigen it recognizes is unknown. Base qualities are not at hand, and no much larger clone is one base apart. Library generation was performed with 5' RACE. Sequencing was performed on an Illumina HiSeq 2500. A second PCR of roughly 7 to 12 cycles was run with a J-beta primer mix and a sample-barcoded 5' primer. Each TCR beta cDNA molecule received a unique molecular identifier from a template-switch 5' adaptor carrying 12 random nucleotides. Each sample yielded at least 3 million CDR3-containing paired-end reads. First-strand cDNA was synthesized from all RNA with the Mint cDNA synthesis kit, primed by a TRBC-specific oligonucleotide. Following uracil-DNA glycosylase treatment, a first 18-cycle PCR with universal primers M1SS and BC2_uni_R was performed on all cDNA. Regarding the original processing steps: For normalization, 1 million high-quality reads, each with a distinct molecular identifier, were randomly selected from each sample. Instead of being binned into consensus sequences, reads with shared molecular identifiers were discarded. CDR3 identification, clonotype clustering and error correction used MiTCR with a Q25 quality threshold and the strictest error-elimination algorithm. A nonparametric unseen species model with Euler transformation was used to estimate lower-bound total TCR beta diversity. Using fastp at Q25 and MiXCR, TCRdb reprocessed the public reads and kept productive beta chains. For every CDR3 protein sequence, its rows merge into one entry that carries the most common genes and DNA. V and J calls and clone size were set by TCRdb, not the authors. The sample has some 710,000 distinct CDR3 sequences on record, about a fifth of them singletons. The ten largest clones represent 22% of the sample.

Donors were a few dozen systemically healthy Caucasian individuals from Russia aged roughly 6 to 90 years. Approximately 9 milliliters of peripheral blood were collected from each donor into EDTA-treated Vacutainer tubes. Ficoll-Paque density-gradient centrifugation was used to isolate PBMCs, with at least 6.5 million per sample. Trizol reagent was used to extract total RNA from the PBMCs, yielding at least 6 micrograms per sample. For every donor, an aliquot of PBMCs went through flow cytometry to measure the percentages of naive CD45RAhigh/CD27high T cells. Input material: blood. This sequence was found in a man between 70 and 80 years old in good health.

The CDR3 in this case is CAWSLGQGAGVGETQYF. The sequenced DNA: TGTGCCTGGAGTTTGGGTCAGGGGGCAGGAGTTGGGGAGACCCAGTACTTC. The sequence links TRBV30 to TRBJ2-5, with 8 bases matching TRBD1. The CDR3 sequence holds 17 residues, the cysteine and phenylalanine included. The read is trimmed to its CDR3 DNA, 51 bases read in frame from base 1. CDR1 GTSNPN and CDR2 SVGIG are derived from the germline V gene (reference sequence). Unmatched junction bases come to 16, with V trimmed by 2 bases and J by 5 bases.